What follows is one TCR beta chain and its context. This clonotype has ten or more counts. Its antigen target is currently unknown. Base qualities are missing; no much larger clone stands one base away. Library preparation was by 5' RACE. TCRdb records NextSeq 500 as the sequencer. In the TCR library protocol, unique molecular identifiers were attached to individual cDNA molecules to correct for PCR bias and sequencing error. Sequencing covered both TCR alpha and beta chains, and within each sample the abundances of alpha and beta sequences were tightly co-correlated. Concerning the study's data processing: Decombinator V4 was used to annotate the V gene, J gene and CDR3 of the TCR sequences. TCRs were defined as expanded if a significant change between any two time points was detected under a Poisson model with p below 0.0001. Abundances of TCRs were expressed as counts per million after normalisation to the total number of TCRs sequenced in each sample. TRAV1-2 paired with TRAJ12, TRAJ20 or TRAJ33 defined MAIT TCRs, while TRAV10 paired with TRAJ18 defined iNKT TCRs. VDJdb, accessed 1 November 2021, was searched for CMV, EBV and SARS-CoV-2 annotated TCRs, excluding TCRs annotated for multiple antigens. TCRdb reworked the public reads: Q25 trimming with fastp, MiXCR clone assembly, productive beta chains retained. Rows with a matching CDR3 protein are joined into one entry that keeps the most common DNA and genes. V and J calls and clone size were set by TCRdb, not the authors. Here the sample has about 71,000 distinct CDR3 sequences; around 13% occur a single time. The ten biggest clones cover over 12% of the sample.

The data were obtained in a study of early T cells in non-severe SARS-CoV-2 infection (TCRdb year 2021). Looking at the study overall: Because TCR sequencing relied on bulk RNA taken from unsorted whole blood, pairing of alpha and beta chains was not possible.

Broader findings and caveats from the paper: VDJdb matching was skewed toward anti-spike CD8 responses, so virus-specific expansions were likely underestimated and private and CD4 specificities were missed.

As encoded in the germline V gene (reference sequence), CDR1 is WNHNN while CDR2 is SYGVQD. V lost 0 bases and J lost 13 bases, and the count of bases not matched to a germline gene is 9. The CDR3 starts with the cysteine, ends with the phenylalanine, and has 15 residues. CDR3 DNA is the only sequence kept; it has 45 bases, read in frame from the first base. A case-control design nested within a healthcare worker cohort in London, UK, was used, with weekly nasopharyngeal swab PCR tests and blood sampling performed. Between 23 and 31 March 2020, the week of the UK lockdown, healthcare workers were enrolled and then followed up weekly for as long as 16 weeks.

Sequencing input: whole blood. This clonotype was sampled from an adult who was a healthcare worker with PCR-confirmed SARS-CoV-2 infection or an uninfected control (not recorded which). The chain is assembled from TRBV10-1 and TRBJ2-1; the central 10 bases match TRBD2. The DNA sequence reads TGCGCCAGCAGTGAGTCTAGCGGGGGGACGCCCCCTCAGTTCTTC. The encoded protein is CASSESSGGTPPQFF.